This T cell receptor beta chain derives from a study of tumor-infiltrating lymphocytes in oesophageal squamous cell carcinoma. Trimming cost V 7 bases and J 3 bases; bases outside gene matches: 9. This CDR3 region has 16 residues. Germline V gives CDR1 SGHTA, CDR2 FQGNSA. TCRdb fed the PCR reads into MiXCR, producing one record per CDR3 protein. Among tens of thousands of distinct CDR3 sequences, around two fifths were seen once, and the ten largest hold roughly two fifths. This clonotype occurred a few times. Sequencing was performed on esophageal tumor tissue. V and J are TRBV7-2 and TRBJ2-6; 7 bases agree with TRBD2. The sequence came from a male donor with esophageal squamous cell carcinoma. This chain's CDR3 is CASNSGGLSGANVLTF. Here the CDR3 DNA reads TGTGCCAGCAACTCCGGGGGGTTAAGTGGGGCCAACGTCCTGACTTTC.